This T cell receptor beta chain was obtained from a study of cytomegalovirus exposure and HLA in healthy donors. Study-level background: Roughly 80 million unique TCRs from HLA-typed donors made up an early data release.

V lost 6 bases, J lost 1 base, and 12 bases lay in between. The CDR3 extends over 14 amino acids. The V gene's germline CDR1 is LNHDA and CDR2 SQIVND (reference sequence). It was with 60 Vbeta and 13 Jbeta primers that the PCR ran. TCRdb's copy holds only in-frame clones and misses some; the assay was immunoSEQ multiplex PCR. The top ten clones hold about 2.5% of a sample with approximately 140,000 clones, approximately 80% of them seen once. The sample was PBMCs. The source is a boy between 2 and 10 years old in good health and CMV-seronegative. The rearrangement links TRBV19 to TRBJ1-1, with D hard to call. The CDR3 DNA sequence: TGTGCCAGTAGCCCGACACTTACGAACACTGAAGCTTTCTTT. Amino acids: CASSPTLTNTEAFF.